These 21 T cell receptor beta chains share one sample of origin, sequenced in a study of T cell responses to AZD1222 COVID-19 vaccine (dated by TCRdb to 2020 to 2022). Receptors were amplified or captured by the immunoSEQ multiplex PCR assay. The table comes from immuneACCESS by way of TCRdb, which keeps in-frame sequences with V and J called. Part of the clones is missing from these tables; in studies checked, under half for an unresolved V gene and the rest for unknown reasons. In all, the sample holds more than 140,000 clones, and more than 85% of those were seen once. The ten largest clones represent approximately 0.9% of the sample. Taken with the paper, the label for time point translates to: baseline before first vaccination. Explained via the paper, the treatment or condition label denotes: meningococcal conjugate vaccine given as trial control. The sample consisted of peripheral blood, taken on day 0 of MenACWY control vaccination. The receptors come from an adult in good health.

V usage is TRBV7-8 and J usage is TRBJ1-5; 8 bases are a match to TRBD1. With 1 base clipped from V and 2 bases from J, the junction kept 4 bases outside the gene matches. The CDR3 runs 16 residues. Germline V lookup: CDR1 SGHVS, CDR2 FQNEAQ. This CDR3 reads CASSLVTGQGNQPQHF. Written as DNA, the CDR3 is TGTGCCAGCAGCTTAGTAACGGGACAGGGCAATCAGCCCCAGCATTTT.

The J gene is TRBJ1-4, the V gene TRBV5-1; D is undetermined. CDR3 length: 15 residues. CDR1 is SGHRS and CDR2 is YFSETQ in the germline V gene. Deletions cut 0 bases from V and 2 bases from J, with 8 bases between. This chain's CDR3 is CASSLGKGTNEKLFF. The DNA for the CDR3 is TGCGCCAGCAGCTTGGGTAAAGGGACTAATGAAAAACTGTTTTTT.

The chain carries TRBV3-1 (or the pseudogene TRBV3-2) and TRBJ2-7; D possibly corresponds to TRBD1 (6 bases). Germline V lookup: CDR1 LGHDT, CDR2 YNNKEL (reference sequence). This CDR3 has 13 amino acids. V lost 5 bases, J lost 5 bases, and 13 bases lay in between. CDR3 in DNA: TGTGCCAGCAGCGAACAGGGTGTCCACGAGCAGTACTTC. It codes for CASSEQGVHEQYF.

The rearrangement joins TRBV7-9 to TRBJ1-1; the match to TRBD1 covers 8 bases. The CDR3 is 13 amino acids. With V trimmed by 7 bases and J by 3 bases, 4 bases remained unmatched. Per the germline V gene, CDR1 is SEHNR and CDR2 is FQNEAQ (reference sequence). The CDR3: CASIEDRDTEAFF. CDR3 nucleotide sequence: TGTGCCAGCATTGAGGACAGGGACACTGAAGCTTTCTTT.

This chain connects TRBV6-2 or TRBV6-3 to TRBJ2-7; D is possibly TRBD1 (6 bases). CDR1 is MNHEY, CDR2 SVGEGT, per germline. This CDR3 spans 15 amino acids. V was pared by 4 bases and J by 0 bases, with 13 bases between. As DNA, the CDR3 is TGTGCCAGCAGTTCCCCTGGGACATCCTCCTACGAGCAGTACTTC. This sequence encodes CASSSPGTSSYEQYF.

This chain links TRBV23-1 with TRBJ2-1; tentatively, D is TRBD1 or TRBD2 (5 bases each). TRBV23-1 is an open reading frame whose function is uncertain. The CDR3 sequence is 15 residues long. V lost 8 bases and J 4 bases, leaving 18 bases between the germline ends. The CDR3, as DNA: TGCGCCAGCGGGCCCGTTTCGGGGCTATACAATGAGCAGTTCTTC. Its protein is CASGPVSGLYNEQFF.

Notes on this clone: At one boundary the junction diverges from the germline segment, which might be a read error. The chain recombines TRBV6-5 with TRBJ1-2, with TRBD1 matching over 8 bases. This CDR3 has 11 residues. Germline values: CDR1 MNHEY, CDR2 SVGAGI. This CDR3 is CACRTGRRYTF. The CDR3 coding sequence is TGTGCCTGCAGGACAGGGCGCCGCTACACCTTC.

The chain employs TRBV7-2 and TRBJ2-5, with TRBD2 matching 10 bases. Germline V gives CDR1 SGHTA, CDR2 FQGNSA. V lost 5 bases to trimming and J lost 1 base; unmatched junction nucleotides: 7. The length of the CDR3 is 16 residues. The CDR3 protein is CASSPRAGGAQETQYF. The CDR3 DNA reads TGTGCCAGCAGCCCCCGAGCGGGGGGGGCCCAAGAGACCCAGTACTTC.

This chain connects TRBV5-1 to TRBJ2-3; possible D gene TRBD1, 8 bases. CDR3 length equals 15 residues. Trimming cost V 4 bases and J 3 bases, with 15 bases left between them. Germline V gene sequence: CDR1 SGHRS, CDR2 YFSETQ. The DNA for the CDR3 is TGCGCCAGCAGCCGAGGACAGGGAGGGACAGATACGCAGTATTTT. Its translation: CASSRGQGGTDTQYF.

This chain joins TRBV28 and TRBJ1-2, with D possibly being TRBD1 (5 bases). CDR1 MDHEN and CDR2 SYDVKM come from the germline V gene. The CDR3 is 12 amino acids. Between the trimmed V and J ends, which lost 8 bases and 1 base, there was a span of 8 bases. The CDR3 region has the DNA TGTGCCAGCGACAGCTTTAACTATGGCTACACCTTC. Translation: CASDSFNYGYTF.

The chain has TRBV7-2 and TRBJ1-2; D gene unclear. This CDR3 is 12 amino acids long. Looked up from germline, CDR1 is SGHTA and CDR2 is FQGNSA. The ends were cut back, 2 bases at V and 8 bases at J, with 9 bases in the middle. CDR3 DNA sequence: TGTGCCAGCAGCTTACGGGGAGGCGGCTACACCTTC. It specifies CASSLRGGGYTF. Filled out from reference TRBV7-2 and TRBJ1-2, the complete variable domain reads GAGVSQSPSNKVTEKGKDVELRCDPISGHTALYWYRQSLGQGLEFLIYFQGNSAPDKSGLPSDRFSAERTGGSVSTLTIQRTQQEDSAVYLCASSLRGGGYTFGSGTRLTVV.

V gene TRBV5-1 combines with J gene TRBJ1-3; D is undetermined. The CDR3 spans 15 residues. V was shortened by 4 bases and J by 0 bases, with 11 bases between the two germline ends. The germline V gene encodes CDR1 SGHRS and CDR2 YFSETQ. This CDR3 is CASSLDGNSGNTIYF. The CDR3 DNA reads TGCGCCAGCAGCCTGGACGGTAACTCTGGAAACACCATATATTTT.

This chain joins TRBV4-1 and TRBJ2-7; the match to TRBD1 covers 8 bases. The CDR3 loop spans 15 amino acids. V gave up 4 bases and J gave up 2 bases; unmatched junction bases: 7. CDR1 and CDR2 from the germline V gene are MGHRA and YSYEKL. CDR3 bases: TGCGCCAGCAGCCGAAACACACAGGGGGCCTACGAGCAGTACTTC. Amino acid sequence: CASSRNTQGAYEQYF.

The chain joins TRBV24-1 to TRBJ2-3, with TRBD2 matching over 9 bases. This CDR3 contains 16 residues. The V gene end was trimmed by 2 bases and the J gene end by 8 bases; junction bases not matched to a gene: 10. Germline V gene lookup returns CDR1 KGHDR and CDR2 SFDVKD. CDR3 amino acids: CATSDSTIGGRGTQYF. The CDR3 region has the DNA TGTGCCACCAGTGATTCCACCATCGGCGGGAGGGGTACGCAGTATTTT.

The V and J genes are TRBV5-1 and TRBJ2-3, with D hard to call. Germline loops: CDR1 SGHRS, CDR2 YFSETQ. The length of the CDR3 is 16 residues. V lost 5 bases, J lost 0 bases, and 16 bases lay in between. This chain's CDR3 is CASSYQSITSTDTQYF. The CDR3 nucleotides are TGCGCCAGCAGTTACCAGTCCATTACTAGCACAGATACGCAGTATTTT.

The chain uses TRBV5-5 and TRBJ1-5; the match to TRBD1 covers 7 bases. V trimming: 4 bases; J trimming: 7 bases; junction bases outside the gene matches: 11. This CDR3 contains 15 residues. From germline, CDR1 is SGHKS and CDR2 YYEKEE (reference sequence). CDR3 protein: CASSPGGGTRQPQHF. In DNA form, the CDR3 reads TGTGCCAGCAGCCCAGGGGGGGGTACTAGGCAGCCCCAGCATTTT. Full variable domain (rest looked up from reference TRBV5-5 and TRBJ1-5): DAGVTQSPTHLIKTRGQQVTLRCSPISGHKSVSWYQQVLGQGPQFIFQYYEKEERGRGNFPDRFSARQFPNYSSELNVNALLLGDSALYLCASSPGGGTRQPQHFGDGTRLSIL.

This clone has just one count. The chain carries TRBV19 and TRBJ2-2; a possible D gene is TRBD1 (7 bases). CDR1 LNHDA and CDR2 SQIVND come from the germline V gene (reference sequence). Trimming cost V 5 bases and J 5 bases, with 18 bases left between them. This CDR3 contains 16 residues. Here the CDR3 reads CASSWVGQEGTGELFF. The CDR3, as DNA: TGTGCCAGTAGTTGGGTCGGACAGGAGGGAACCGGGGAGCTGTTTTTT. The full variable domain, completed using reference TRBV19 and TRBJ2-2, is DGGITQSPKYLFRKEGQNVTLSCEQNLNHDAMYWYRQDPGQGLRLIYYSQIVNDFQKGDIAEGYSVSREKKESFPLTVTSAQKNPTAFYLCASSWVGQEGTGELFFGEGSRLTVL.

This CDR3 reads CASSIGRGRSYEQYF. In DNA, the CDR3 is TGTGCCAGTAGTATAGGCAGGGGCCGTTCCTACGAGCAGTACTTC. This chain joins TRBV19 and TRBJ2-7, with a tentative D call TRBD1 (6 bases). The length of the CDR3 is 15 residues. V dropped 1 base and J dropped 1 base, with 11 bases sitting between them. CDR1 and CDR2 from the germline V gene are LNHDA and SQIVND (reference sequence). Full variable domain (missing parts from reference TRBV19 and TRBJ2-7): DGGITQSPKYLFRKEGQNVTLSCEQNLNHDAMYWYRQDPGQGLRLIYYSQIVNDFQKGDIAEGYSVSREKKESFPLTVTSAQKNPTAFYLCASSIGRGRSYEQYFGPGTRLTVT.

The J gene is TRBJ2-2, the V gene TRBV6-2 or TRBV6-3; TRBD2 agrees at 11 bases. V gave up 5 bases and J gave up 5 bases; unmatched junction bases: 10. CDR1 and CDR2 from the germline V gene are MNHEY and SVGEGT. The CDR3 totals 17 residues. CDR3 nucleotide sequence: TGTGCCAGCAGTACCCGTAGCGGGGGGGCGTGGACCGGGGAGCTGTTTTTT. It encodes CASSTRSGGAWTGELFF.

This sequence joins TRBV5-1 and TRBJ2-2; a weak D match, TRBD1 (6 bases). The CDR3 loop spans 14 amino acids. The V gene lost 2 bases and the J gene lost 1 base, with 6 bases spanning the gap. Germline V CDR1 and CDR2: SGHRS, YFSETQ. The CDR3 DNA sequence: TGCGCCAGCAGCTTAGGGGGGAACACCGGGGAGCTGTTTTTT. Protein: CASSLGGNTGELFF.

The chain couples TRBV5-1 to TRBJ1-1, with 7 bases matching TRBD1. CDR3 length: 16 amino acids. Losses at the gene ends were 1 base for V and 1 base for J; bases not matched to a gene: 7. Per the germline V gene, CDR1 is SGHRS and CDR2 is YFSETQ. The CDR3 DNA follows: TGCGCCAGCAGCTTGTCGGGGACAGCCGAGAACACTGAAGCTTTCTTT. Its translation: CASSLSGTAENTEAFF. The whole variable domain, remainder taken from reference TRBV5-1 and TRBJ1-1, is KAGVTQTPRYLIKTRGQQVTLSCSPISGHRSVSWYQQTPGQGLQFLFEYFSETQRNKGNFPGRFSGRQFSNSRSEMNVSTLELGDSALYLCASSLSGTAENTEAFFGQGTRLTVV.